This is a list of T cell receptor beta chains from one sample in a study of T cell responses to AZD1222 COVID-19 vaccine. Produced via immunoSEQ multiplex PCR; TCRdb's table is partial and in-frame only. Of some 130,000 clones listed, about 88% were seen once; the top ten hold 15% to 20%. This specimen consisted of peripheral blood, obtained on day 0 of MenACWY control vaccination. The receptors were sampled from an adult in good health. The CDR3 runs from the conserved cysteine through the conserved F or W. The order of the fields is clone size, V gene, D gene, J gene, CDR3 DNA, CDR3 protein. D genes are given only for firm matches. Not all rows give a size; the values are once, few, many and, for expanded clones, a class.

clone size: -; V gene: TRBV15; D gene: TRBD1; J gene: TRBJ1-1; CDR3 DNA: TGTGCCACCAGCAGAGAATCTGGGACAGGGTCAGCTGAAGCTTTCTTT; CDR3 protein: CATSRESGTGSAEAFF
clone size: few; V gene: TRBV28; D gene: -; J gene: TRBJ1-2; CDR3 DNA: TGTGCCAGCAGTGGAGGACCCTATGGCTACACCTTC; CDR3 protein: CASSGGPYGYTF
clone size: -; V gene: TRBV18; D gene: TRBD2; J gene: TRBJ2-7; CDR3 DNA: TGTGCCAGCTCAAGTCTAGCGGGAGACGGGGAGCAGTACTTC; CDR3 protein: CASSSLAGDGEQYF
clone size: -; V gene: TRBV28; D gene: -; J gene: TRBJ2-3; CDR3 DNA: TGTGCCAGCAGTTCGCCCGGGGAGGCAGATACGCAGTATTTT; CDR3 protein: CASSSPGEADTQYF
clone size: -; V gene: TRBV7-6; D gene: -; J gene: TRBJ1-6; CDR3 DNA: TGTGCCAGCCTTTCAGGCAGGGGAGAGGGACCCCTCCACTTT; CDR3 protein: CASLSGRGEGPLHF
clone size: -; V gene: TRBV19; D gene: -; J gene: TRBJ2-7; CDR3 DNA: TGTGCCAGTAGTACCACCTTAGGTAACGAGCAGTACTTC; CDR3 protein: CASSTTLGNEQYF
clone size: few; V gene: TRBV4-1; D gene: -; J gene: TRBJ2-6; CDR3 DNA: TGCGCCAGCAGCCAATTTGGGGGGGCCAACGTCCTGACTTTC; CDR3 protein: CASSQFGGANVLTF
clone size: -; V gene: TRBV28; D gene: TRBD1; J gene: TRBJ1-6; CDR3 DNA: TGTGCCAGCGGGGACAGGGGGATCGTAAATTCACCCCTCCACTTT; CDR3 protein: CASGDRGIVNSPLHF
clone size: -; V gene: TRBV11-2; D gene: -; J gene: TRBJ2-6; CDR3 DNA: TGTGCCAGCAGCTCCGGAAGTACAGCCGGGGCCAACGTCCTGACTTTC; CDR3 protein: CASSSGSTAGANVLTF
clone size: once; V gene: TRBV28; D gene: -; J gene: TRBJ1-3; CDR3 DNA: TGTGCCAGCAGTTTTGGTGGAGACTCTGGAAACACCATATATTTT; CDR3 protein: CASSFGGDSGNTIYF
clone size: -; V gene: TRBV7-3; D gene: -; J gene: TRBJ1-1; CDR3 DNA: TGTGCCAGCAGCCAAGACACGAACACTGAAGCTTTCTTT; CDR3 protein: CASSQDTNTEAFF
clone size: -; V gene: TRBV6-1; D gene: TRBD1; J gene: TRBJ1-1; CDR3 DNA: TGTGCCAGCAGTCTGCAACAGGGGGGCGCTTTCTTT; CDR3 protein: CASSLQQGGAFF
clone size: -; V gene: TRBV6-1; D gene: TRBD2; J gene: TRBJ2-3; CDR3 DNA: TGTGCCAGCAGTGAATACACGGCGGGAGGGCCTTCAGATACGCAGTATTTT; CDR3 protein: CASSEYTAGGPSDTQYF
clone size: -; V gene: TRBV4-1; D gene: -; J gene: TRBJ1-2; CDR3 DNA: TGCGCCAGCAGCCAACAGGGAACCTATGGCTACACCTTC; CDR3 protein: CASSQQGTYGYTF
clone size: -; V gene: TRBV5-1; D gene: -; J gene: TRBJ1-1; CDR3 DNA: TGCGCCAGCAGAGTCGGAGCCCGGGACACTGAAGCTTTCTTT; CDR3 protein: CASRVGARDTEAFF
clone size: -; V gene: TRBV19; D gene: TRBD1; J gene: TRBJ1-1; CDR3 DNA: TGTGCCAGTAGTAACCAGGGGGCGCGGACTGAAGCTTTCTTT; CDR3 protein: CASSNQGARTEAFF
clone size: -; V gene: TRBV19; D gene: TRBD2; J gene: TRBJ2-1; CDR3 DNA: TGTGCCAGTAGTCCACGTGGACTAGCGGACAATGAGCAGTTCTTC; CDR3 protein: CASSPRGLADNEQFF
clone size: -; V gene: TRBV3-1/TRBV3-2; D gene: -; J gene: TRBJ1-5; CDR3 DNA: TGTGCCAGCAGCCAAGTCTCGGGGAATCAGCCCCAGCATTTT; CDR3 protein: CASSQVSGNQPQHF
clone size: -; V gene: TRBV5-1; D gene: -; J gene: TRBJ2-7; CDR3 DNA: TGCGCCAGCAGCCACCTAGCCTCCGGGCAGTACTTC; CDR3 protein: CASSHLASGQYF
clone size: once; V gene: TRBV6-4; D gene: TRBD1; J gene: TRBJ2-2; CDR3 DNA: TGTGCCAGCAGTGCTGGACAGGAAACCGGGGAGCTGTTTTTT; CDR3 protein: CASSAGQETGELFF
clone size: -; V gene: TRBV3-1/TRBV3-2; D gene: -; J gene: TRBJ2-7; CDR3 DNA: TGTGCCAGCAGCCGGGGGTGGAGTCAGGTCACCTACGAGCAGTACTTC; CDR3 protein: CASSRGWSQVTYEQYF
clone size: -; V gene: TRBV5-8; D gene: -; J gene: TRBJ2-3; CDR3 DNA: TGTGCCAGCAGCTTGGACCCCGAGGCAGATACGCAGTATTTT; CDR3 protein: CASSLDPEADTQYF
clone size: -; V gene: TRBV10-3; D gene: -; J gene: TRBJ1-1; CDR3 DNA: TGTGCCATCAGTGACGGAGTGGTTGAAGCTTTCTTT; CDR3 protein: CAISDGVVEAFF
clone size: -; V gene: TRBV10-1; D gene: -; J gene: TRBJ2-2; CDR3 DNA: TGCGCCAGCGGTATGAACACCGGGGAGCTGTTTTTT; CDR3 protein: CASGMNTGELFF
clone size: -; V gene: TRBV7-6; D gene: TRBD2; J gene: TRBJ2-1; CDR3 DNA: TGTGCCAGCAGCTTAACTAGCGGGAGTTACCGGGAGCAGTTCTTC; CDR3 protein: CASSLTSGSYREQFF
clone size: -; V gene: TRBV12-3/TRBV12-4; D gene: -; J gene: TRBJ1-1; CDR3 DNA: TGTGCCAGCACTCGCATCGGACAGACTGAAGCTTTCTTT; CDR3 protein: CASTRIGQTEAFF
clone size: -; V gene: TRBV30; D gene: -; J gene: TRBJ2-4; CDR3 DNA: TGTGCCTGGAGAAAACAGGGAGGCAAAAACATTCAGTACTTC; CDR3 protein: CAWRKQGGKNIQYF
clone size: -; V gene: TRBV6-6; D gene: TRBD2; J gene: TRBJ2-1; CDR3 DNA: TGTGCCAGCAGTTACGGGACTAGCGGGGCGGGGGAGCAGTTCTTC; CDR3 protein: CASSYGTSGAGEQFF
clone size: -; V gene: TRBV12-5; D gene: -; J gene: TRBJ1-4; CDR3 DNA: TGTGCTAGTGGTTGCCCCTCGCGGGTACCCGAGGGGGGTGAAAAACTGTTTTTT; CDR3 protein: CASGCPSRVPEGGEKLFF
clone size: -; V gene: TRBV11-2; D gene: TRBD2; J gene: TRBJ2-1; CDR3 DNA: TGTGCCAGCAGCTCAAGGTGGGGACTAGCGGGAGCCAGCAATGAGCAGTTCTTC; CDR3 protein: CASSSRWGLAGASNEQFF
clone size: -; V gene: TRBV5-4; D gene: -; J gene: TRBJ2-1; CDR3 DNA: TGTGCCAGCAGCTTGGTGACGGACGATGAGCAGTTCTTC; CDR3 protein: CASSLVTDDEQFF
clone size: -; V gene: TRBV7-3; D gene: -; J gene: TRBJ2-1; CDR3 DNA: TGTGCCAGCAGCTTAAACCCCGGGGGTGAGCAGTTCTTC; CDR3 protein: CASSLNPGGEQFF
clone size: -; V gene: TRBV19; D gene: -; J gene: TRBJ1-2; CDR3 DNA: TGTGCCAGTAGTATAGAGCAGGGAGATCTGGCTGGCTACACCTTC; CDR3 protein: CASSIEQGDLAGYTF
clone size: -; V gene: TRBV7-9; D gene: -; J gene: TRBJ1-2; CDR3 DNA: TGTGCCAGCAGCACCCTAACAGGAACTGACTATGGCTACACCTTC; CDR3 protein: CASSTLTGTDYGYTF
clone size: -; V gene: TRBV5-1; D gene: -; J gene: TRBJ2-3; CDR3 DNA: TGCGCCAGCAGCGCGGGACTTCACACAGATACGCAGTATTTT; CDR3 protein: CASSAGLHTDTQYF
clone size: -; V gene: TRBV7-9; D gene: -; J gene: TRBJ2-7; CDR3 DNA: TGTGCCAGCAGCTTAGCCTTCAAGGGGCCCCAGTACTTC; CDR3 protein: CASSLAFKGPQYF
clone size: -; V gene: TRBV2; D gene: -; J gene: TRBJ2-7; CDR3 DNA: TGTGCCAGCAGTGGGAGAACTTACAGGAGTAAGGAGTACGAGCAGTACTTC; CDR3 protein: CASSGRTYRSKEYEQYF
clone size: once; V gene: TRBV4-1; D gene: -; J gene: TRBJ2-5; CDR3 DNA: TGCGCCAGCAGCCAAGGTCTTTCTAATCGAGAGACCCAGTACTTC; CDR3 protein: CASSQGLSNRETQYF
clone size: -; V gene: TRBV19; D gene: TRBD1; J gene: TRBJ2-2; CDR3 DNA: TGTGCCAGTTTCCGCGGGACAGGAATGACCGGGGAGCTGTTTTTT; CDR3 protein: CASFRGTGMTGELFF
clone size: -; V gene: TRBV24-1; D gene: TRBD1; J gene: TRBJ1-2; CDR3 DNA: TGTGCCACCACCTCTACGACAGGGGAGAGTGGCTACACCTTC; CDR3 protein: CATTSTTGESGYTF
clone size: once; V gene: TRBV18; D gene: -; J gene: TRBJ1-2; CDR3 DNA: TGTGCCAGCTCACCCGAAGAGTTGGGAAGGGGAGGCTACACCTTC; CDR3 protein: CASSPEELGRGGYTF
clone size: -; V gene: TRBV30; D gene: TRBD1; J gene: TRBJ1-3; CDR3 DNA: TGTGCCTGGAGCCAGACAGGGGCGATCACCATATATTTT; CDR3 protein: CAWSQTGAITIYF
clone size: -; V gene: TRBV24-1; D gene: TRBD2; J gene: TRBJ2-2; CDR3 DNA: TGTGCCACCAGTGATTTTGGGGCGGGAGCCTACACCGGGGAGCTGTTTTTT; CDR3 protein: CATSDFGAGAYTGELFF
clone size: -; V gene: TRBV5-4; D gene: TRBD1; J gene: TRBJ1-1; CDR3 DNA: TGTGCCAGCAGCCGGGACAGGGGCGTCACTGAAGCTTTCTTT; CDR3 protein: CASSRDRGVTEAFF
clone size: -; V gene: TRBV7-3; D gene: TRBD2; J gene: TRBJ2-5; CDR3 DNA: TGTGCCAGCAGCCCGACGGGGGGGGCTCTATGGACCCAGTACTTC; CDR3 protein: CASSPTGGALWTQYF
clone size: -; V gene: TRBV10-1; D gene: -; J gene: TRBJ2-2; CDR3 DNA: TGCGCCAGCAGTAGCAGGCCATGGGACACCGGGGAGCTGTTTTTT; CDR3 protein: CASSSRPWDTGELFF
clone size: -; V gene: TRBV24-1; D gene: -; J gene: TRBJ1-1; CDR3 DNA: TGTGCCACCAGTGACCCGCTCGGGGGGCACACTGAAGCTTTCTTT; CDR3 protein: CATSDPLGGHTEAFF
clone size: -; V gene: TRBV2; D gene: -; J gene: TRBJ2-1; CDR3 DNA: TGTGCCAGCGCTGAACAGGGTTCCTACAATGAGCAGTTCTTC; CDR3 protein: CASAEQGSYNEQFF
clone size: few; V gene: TRBV19; D gene: -; J gene: TRBJ1-1; CDR3 DNA: TGTGCCAGTAGCCTATCGGCGGCAGGAGCTAGGGGAGCTGAAGCTTTCTTT; CDR3 protein: CASSLSAAGARGAEAFF
clone size: -; V gene: TRBV28; D gene: -; J gene: TRBJ1-5; CDR3 DNA: TGTGCCAGCACCGCCGGGGTTTATCAGCCCCAGCATTTT; CDR3 protein: CASTAGVYQPQHF
clone size: -; V gene: TRBV5-6; D gene: -; J gene: TRBJ2-7; CDR3 DNA: TGTGCCAGCAGCGCGTATACCTACGAGCAGTACTTC; CDR3 protein: CASSAYTYEQYF
clone size: -; V gene: TRBV9; D gene: -; J gene: TRBJ2-3; CDR3 DNA: TGTGCCAGCAGCGTAACGGAGGGTTCGGGTGGGACGCAGTATTTT; CDR3 protein: CASSVTEGSGGTQYF
clone size: -; V gene: TRBV6-6; D gene: TRBD2; J gene: TRBJ2-3; CDR3 DNA: TGTGCCAGCAGGGATAGCGGGACGAGCACAGATACGCAGTATTTT; CDR3 protein: CASRDSGTSTDTQYF
clone size: few; V gene: TRBV6-4; D gene: -; J gene: TRBJ2-7; CDR3 DNA: TGTGCCAGCAGTGAAAACCCAGGACAGTCCTACGAGCAGTACTTC; CDR3 protein: CASSENPGQSYEQYF
clone size: once; V gene: TRBV5-5; D gene: -; J gene: TRBJ2-7; CDR3 DNA: TGTGCCAGCAGCTGGGACTCTGACTACGAGCAGTACTTC; CDR3 protein: CASSWDSDYEQYF